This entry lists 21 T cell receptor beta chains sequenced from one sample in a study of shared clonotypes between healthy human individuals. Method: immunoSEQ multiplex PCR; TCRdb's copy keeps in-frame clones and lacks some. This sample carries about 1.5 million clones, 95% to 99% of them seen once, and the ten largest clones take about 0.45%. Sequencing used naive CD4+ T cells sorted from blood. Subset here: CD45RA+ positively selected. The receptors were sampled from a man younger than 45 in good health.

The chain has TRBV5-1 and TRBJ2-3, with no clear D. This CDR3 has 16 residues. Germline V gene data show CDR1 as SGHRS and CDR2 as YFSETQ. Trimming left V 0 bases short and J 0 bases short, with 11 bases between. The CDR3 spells CASSLVLSASTDTQYF. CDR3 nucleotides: TGCGCCAGCAGCTTGGTACTTTCGGCAAGCACAGATACGCAGTATTTT.

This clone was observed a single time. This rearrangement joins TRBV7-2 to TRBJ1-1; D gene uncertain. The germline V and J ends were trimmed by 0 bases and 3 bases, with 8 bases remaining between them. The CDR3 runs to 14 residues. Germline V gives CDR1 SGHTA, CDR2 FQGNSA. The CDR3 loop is CASSLADTYTEAFF. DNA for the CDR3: TGTGCCAGCAGCTTAGCAGACACCTACACTGAAGCTTTCTTT.

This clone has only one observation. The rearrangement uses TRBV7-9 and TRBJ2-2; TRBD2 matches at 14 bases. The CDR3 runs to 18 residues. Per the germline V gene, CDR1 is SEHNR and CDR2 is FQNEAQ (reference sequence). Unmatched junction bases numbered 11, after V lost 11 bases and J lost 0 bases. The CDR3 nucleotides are TGTGCCCGACCGGGACTAGCGGGAGCGGTGGCGAACACCGGGGAGCTGTTTTTT. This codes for CARPGLAGAVANTGELFF.

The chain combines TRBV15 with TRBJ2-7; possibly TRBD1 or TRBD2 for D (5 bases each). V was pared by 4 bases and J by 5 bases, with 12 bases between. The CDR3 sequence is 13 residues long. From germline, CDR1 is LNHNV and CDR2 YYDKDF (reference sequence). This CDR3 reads CATSTSGSHEQYF. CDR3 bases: TGTGCCACCAGCACCTCAGGGAGCCACGAGCAGTACTTC.

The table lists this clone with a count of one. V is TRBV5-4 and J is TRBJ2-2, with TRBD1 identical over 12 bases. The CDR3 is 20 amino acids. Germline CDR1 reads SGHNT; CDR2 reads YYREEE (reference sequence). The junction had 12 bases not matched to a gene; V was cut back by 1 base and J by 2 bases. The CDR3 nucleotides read TGTGCCAGCAGCTTGAACCCCTTGGGACAGGGGGCATATAACACCGGGGAGCTGTTTTTT. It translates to CASSLNPLGQGAYNTGELFF.

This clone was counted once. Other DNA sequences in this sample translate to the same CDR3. CDR3 sequence (DNA): TGTGCCAGCAGCGTAGGAGGGAGAGGCACCGGGGAGCTGTTTTTT. Residues: CASSVGGRGTGELFF. This chain links TRBV9 with TRBJ2-2, with D maybe TRBD2 (5 bases). The germline CDR1 and CDR2 sequences are SGDLS and YYNGEE. Trimming removed 0 bases from V and 4 bases from J, with 10 bases in between. This CDR3 comprises 15 residues.

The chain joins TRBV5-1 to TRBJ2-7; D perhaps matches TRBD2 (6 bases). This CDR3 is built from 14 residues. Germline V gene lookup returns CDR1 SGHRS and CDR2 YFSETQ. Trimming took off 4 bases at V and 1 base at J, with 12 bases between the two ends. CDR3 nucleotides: TGCGCCAGCAGCCCGATCGGAGGGTCCTACGAGCAGTACTTC. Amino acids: CASSPIGGSYEQYF.

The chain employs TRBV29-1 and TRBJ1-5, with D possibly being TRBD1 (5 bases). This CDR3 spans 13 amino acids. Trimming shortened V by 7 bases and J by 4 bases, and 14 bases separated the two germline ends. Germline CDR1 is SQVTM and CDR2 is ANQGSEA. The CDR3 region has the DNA TGCAGCGCCGTTTGGGGGGTAAATCAGCCCCAGCATTTT. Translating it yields CSAVWGVNQPQHF. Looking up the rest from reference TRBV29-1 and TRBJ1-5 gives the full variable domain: SAVISQKPSRDICQRGTSLTIQCQVDSQVTMMFWYRQQPGQSLTLIATANQGSEATYESGFVIDKFPISRPNLTFSTLTVSNMSPEDSSIYLCSAVWGVNQPQHFGDGTRLSIL.

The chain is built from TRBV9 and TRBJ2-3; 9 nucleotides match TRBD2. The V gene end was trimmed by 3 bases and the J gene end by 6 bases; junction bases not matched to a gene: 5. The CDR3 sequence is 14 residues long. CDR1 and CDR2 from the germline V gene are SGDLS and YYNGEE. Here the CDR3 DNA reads TGTGCCAGCAGCGGGAGCGGGGGGAGGGATACGCAGTATTTT. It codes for CASSGSGGRDTQYF.

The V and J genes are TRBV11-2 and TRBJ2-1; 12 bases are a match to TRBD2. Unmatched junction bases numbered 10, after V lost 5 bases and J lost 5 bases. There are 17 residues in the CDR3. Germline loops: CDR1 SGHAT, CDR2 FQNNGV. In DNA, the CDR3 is TGTGCCAGCAGCCATGGTCTAGCGGGAGGGCCCGACAATGAGCAGTTCTTC. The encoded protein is CASSHGLAGGPDNEQFF.

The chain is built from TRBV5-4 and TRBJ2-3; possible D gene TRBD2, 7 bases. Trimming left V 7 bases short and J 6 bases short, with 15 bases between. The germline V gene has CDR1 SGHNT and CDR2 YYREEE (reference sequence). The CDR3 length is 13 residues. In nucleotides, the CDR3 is TGTGCCAGCCGGGACGGCGGGGGCGATACGCAGTATTTT. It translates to CASRDGGGDTQYF.

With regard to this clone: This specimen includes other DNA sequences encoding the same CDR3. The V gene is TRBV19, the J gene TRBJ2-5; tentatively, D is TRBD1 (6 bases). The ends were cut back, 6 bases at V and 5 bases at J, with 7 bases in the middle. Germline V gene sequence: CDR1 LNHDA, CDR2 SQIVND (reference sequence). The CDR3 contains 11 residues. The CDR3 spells CASRQGETQYF. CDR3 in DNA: TGTGCCAGTAGGCAGGGGGAGACCCAGTACTTC.

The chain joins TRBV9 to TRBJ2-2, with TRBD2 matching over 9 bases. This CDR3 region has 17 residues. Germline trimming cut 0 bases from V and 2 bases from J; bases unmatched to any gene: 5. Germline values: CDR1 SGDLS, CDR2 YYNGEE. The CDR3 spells CASSVGASGINTGELFF. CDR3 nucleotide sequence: TGTGCCAGCAGCGTAGGGGCTAGCGGGATCAACACCGGGGAGCTGTTTTTT.

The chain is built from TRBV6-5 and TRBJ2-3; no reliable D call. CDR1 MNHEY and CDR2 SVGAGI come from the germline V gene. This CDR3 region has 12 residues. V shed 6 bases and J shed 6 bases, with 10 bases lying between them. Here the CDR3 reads CASRATRDTQYF. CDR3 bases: TGTGCCAGCAGAGCCACGCGGGATACGCAGTATTTT.

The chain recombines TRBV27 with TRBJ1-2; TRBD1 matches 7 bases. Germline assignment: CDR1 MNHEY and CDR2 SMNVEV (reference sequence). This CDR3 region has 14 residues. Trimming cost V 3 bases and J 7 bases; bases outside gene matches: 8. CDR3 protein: CASSFDRARGGYTF. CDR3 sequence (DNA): TGTGCCAGCAGTTTTGACAGGGCAAGGGGTGGCTACACCTTC.

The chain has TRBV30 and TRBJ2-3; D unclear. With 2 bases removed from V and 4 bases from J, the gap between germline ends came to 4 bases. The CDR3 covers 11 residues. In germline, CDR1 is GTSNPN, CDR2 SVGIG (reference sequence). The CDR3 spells CAWSNADTQYF. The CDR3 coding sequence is TGTGCCTGGAGTAACGCAGATACGCAGTATTTT.

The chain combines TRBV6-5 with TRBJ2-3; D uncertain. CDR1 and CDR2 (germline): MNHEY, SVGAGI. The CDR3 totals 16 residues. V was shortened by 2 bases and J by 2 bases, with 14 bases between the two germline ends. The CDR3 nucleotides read TGTGCCAGCAGTTACGTCCCTACTGTTCCCACAGATACGCAGTATTTT. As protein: CASSYVPTVPTDTQYF.

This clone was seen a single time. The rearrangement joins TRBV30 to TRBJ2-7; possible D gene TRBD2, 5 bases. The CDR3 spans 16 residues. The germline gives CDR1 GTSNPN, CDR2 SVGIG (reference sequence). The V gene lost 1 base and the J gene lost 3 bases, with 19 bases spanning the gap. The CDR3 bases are TGTGCCTGGAGTGCCGACTCCAGCGTCGCGGGCTACGAGCAGTACTTC. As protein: CAWSADSSVAGYEQYF.

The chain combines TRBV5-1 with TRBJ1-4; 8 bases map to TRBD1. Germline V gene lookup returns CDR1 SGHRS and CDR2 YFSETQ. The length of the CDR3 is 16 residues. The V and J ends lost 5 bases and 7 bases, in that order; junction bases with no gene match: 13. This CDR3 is CASRKGGGQGGEKLFF. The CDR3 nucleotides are TGCGCCAGCAGAAAGGGAGGAGGACAGGGAGGTGAAAAACTGTTTTTT.

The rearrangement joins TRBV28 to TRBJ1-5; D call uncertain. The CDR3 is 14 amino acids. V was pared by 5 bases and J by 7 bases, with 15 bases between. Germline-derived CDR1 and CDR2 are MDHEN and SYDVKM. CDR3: CASSPLDLSQPQHF. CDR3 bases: TGTGCCAGCAGTCCCCTCGACCTGAGCCAGCCCCAGCATTTT.

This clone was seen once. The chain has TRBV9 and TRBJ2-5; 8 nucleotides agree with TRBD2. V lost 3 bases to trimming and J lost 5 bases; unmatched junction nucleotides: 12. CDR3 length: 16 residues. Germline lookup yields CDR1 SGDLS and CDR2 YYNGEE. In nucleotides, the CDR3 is TGTGCCAGCAGCGCGGCCCGAGCGGGAGAGGGTGAGACCCAGTACTTC. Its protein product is CASSAARAGEGETQYF.